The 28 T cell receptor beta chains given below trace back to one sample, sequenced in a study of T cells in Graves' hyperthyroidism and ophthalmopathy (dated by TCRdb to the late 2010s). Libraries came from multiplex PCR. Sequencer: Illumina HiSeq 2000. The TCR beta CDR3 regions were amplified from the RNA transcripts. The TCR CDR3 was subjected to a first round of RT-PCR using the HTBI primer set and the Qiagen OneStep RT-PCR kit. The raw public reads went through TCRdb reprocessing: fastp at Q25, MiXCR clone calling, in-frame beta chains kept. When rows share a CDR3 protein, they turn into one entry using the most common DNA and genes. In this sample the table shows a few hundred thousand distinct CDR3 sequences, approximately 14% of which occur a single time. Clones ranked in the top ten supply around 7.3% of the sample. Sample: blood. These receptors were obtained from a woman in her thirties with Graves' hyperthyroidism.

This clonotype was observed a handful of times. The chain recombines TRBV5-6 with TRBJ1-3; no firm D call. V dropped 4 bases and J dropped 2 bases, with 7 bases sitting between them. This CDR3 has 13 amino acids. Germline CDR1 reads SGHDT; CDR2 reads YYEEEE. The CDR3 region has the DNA TGTGCCAGCAGCGTTCTAGCTGGAAACACCATATATTTT. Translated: CASSVLAGNTIYF.

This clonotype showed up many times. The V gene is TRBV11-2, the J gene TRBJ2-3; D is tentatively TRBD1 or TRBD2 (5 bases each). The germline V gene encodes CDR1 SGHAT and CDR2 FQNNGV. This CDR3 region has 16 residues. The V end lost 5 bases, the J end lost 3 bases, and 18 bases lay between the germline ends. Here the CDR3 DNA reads TGTGCCAGCAGCCCTGCTTGGGGGAGAGGAACAGATACGCAGTATTTT. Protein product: CASSPAWGRGTDTQYF.

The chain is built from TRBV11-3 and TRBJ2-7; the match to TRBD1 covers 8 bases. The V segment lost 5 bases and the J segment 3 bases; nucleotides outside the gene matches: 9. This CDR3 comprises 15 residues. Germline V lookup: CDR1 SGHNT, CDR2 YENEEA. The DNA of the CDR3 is TGTGCCAGCAGCAAGGCAGGGGGCAAATACTACGAGCAGTACTTC. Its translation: CASSKAGGKYYEQYF.

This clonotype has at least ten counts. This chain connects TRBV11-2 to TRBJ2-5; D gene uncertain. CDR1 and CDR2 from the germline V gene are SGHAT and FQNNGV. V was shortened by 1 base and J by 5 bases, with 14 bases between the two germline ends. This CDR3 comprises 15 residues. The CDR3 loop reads CASSLGGNSGETQYF. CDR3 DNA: TGTGCCAGCAGCTTAGGTGGAAACTCAGGCGAGACCCAGTACTTC.

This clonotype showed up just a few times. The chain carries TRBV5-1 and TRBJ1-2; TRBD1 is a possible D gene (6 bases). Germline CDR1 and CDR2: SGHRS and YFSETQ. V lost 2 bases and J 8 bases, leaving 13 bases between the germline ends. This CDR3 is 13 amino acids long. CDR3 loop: CASSLDSRGGYTF. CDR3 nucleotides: TGCGCCAGCAGCTTAGACTCCAGGGGAGGCTACACCTTC.

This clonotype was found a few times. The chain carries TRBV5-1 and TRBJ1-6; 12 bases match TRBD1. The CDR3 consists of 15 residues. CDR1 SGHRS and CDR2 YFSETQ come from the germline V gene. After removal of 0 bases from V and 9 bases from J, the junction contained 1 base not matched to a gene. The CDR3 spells CASSLAGQGASPLHF. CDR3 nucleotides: TGCGCCAGCAGCTTGGCGGGACAGGGGGCTTCACCCCTCCACTTT.

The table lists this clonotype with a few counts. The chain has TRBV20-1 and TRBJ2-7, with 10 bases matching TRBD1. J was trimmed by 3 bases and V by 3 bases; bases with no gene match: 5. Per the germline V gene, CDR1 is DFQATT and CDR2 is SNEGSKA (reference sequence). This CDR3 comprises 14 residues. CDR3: CSARPGQGIYEQYF. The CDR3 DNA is TGCAGTGCTAGGCCGGGACAGGGGATCTACGAGCAGTACTTC.

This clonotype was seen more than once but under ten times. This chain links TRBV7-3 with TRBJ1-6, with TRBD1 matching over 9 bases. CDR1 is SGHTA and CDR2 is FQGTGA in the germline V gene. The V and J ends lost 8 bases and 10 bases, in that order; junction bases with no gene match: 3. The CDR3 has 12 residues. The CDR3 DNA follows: TGTGCCAGCGGGACAGGGACATCACCCCTCCACTTT. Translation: CASGTGTSPLHF.

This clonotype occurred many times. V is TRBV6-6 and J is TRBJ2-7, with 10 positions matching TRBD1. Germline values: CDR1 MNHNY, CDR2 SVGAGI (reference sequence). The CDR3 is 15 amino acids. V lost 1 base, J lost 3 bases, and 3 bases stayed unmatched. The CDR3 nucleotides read TGTGCCAGCAGTTACTTCCGGGACAGGGGCTACGAGCAGTACTTC. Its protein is CASSYFRDRGYEQYF.

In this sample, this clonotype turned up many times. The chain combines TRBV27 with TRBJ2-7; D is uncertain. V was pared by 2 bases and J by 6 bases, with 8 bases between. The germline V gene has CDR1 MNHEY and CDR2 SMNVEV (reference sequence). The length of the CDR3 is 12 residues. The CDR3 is CASSLISSEQYF. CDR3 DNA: TGTGCCAGCAGTTTAATTAGTTCCGAGCAGTACTTC.

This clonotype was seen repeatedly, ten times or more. Here the CDR3 DNA reads TGTGCCAGCAGTTTTATGGGGGGTGGCGATCAGCCCCAGCATTTT. Its translation is CASSFMGGGDQPQHF. The genes are TRBV12-3 or TRBV12-4 and TRBJ1-5; TRBD1 might be the D (5 bases). CDR3 length: 15 residues. The ends were cut back, 3 bases at V and 5 bases at J, with 14 bases in the middle.

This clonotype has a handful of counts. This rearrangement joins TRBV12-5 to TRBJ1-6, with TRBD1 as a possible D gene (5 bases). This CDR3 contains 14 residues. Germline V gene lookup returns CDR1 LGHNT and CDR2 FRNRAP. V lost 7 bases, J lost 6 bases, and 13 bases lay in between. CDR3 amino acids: CASVTAGSNSPLHF. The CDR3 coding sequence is TGTGCTAGTGTGACAGCAGGATCTAATTCACCCCTCCACTTT.

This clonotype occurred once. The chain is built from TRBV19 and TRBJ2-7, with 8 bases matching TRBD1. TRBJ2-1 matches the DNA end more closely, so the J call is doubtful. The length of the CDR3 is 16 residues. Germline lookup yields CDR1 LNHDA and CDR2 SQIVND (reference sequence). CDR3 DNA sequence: TGTGCCAGTAGTAGGTCGACAGGGGATACAGGCTACGAGCAGTTCTTC. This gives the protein CASSRSTGDTGYEQFF.

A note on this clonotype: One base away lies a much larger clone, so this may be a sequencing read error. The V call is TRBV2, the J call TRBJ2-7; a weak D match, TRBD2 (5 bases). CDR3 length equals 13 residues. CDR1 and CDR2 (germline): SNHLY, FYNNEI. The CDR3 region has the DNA TGTGCCGGCAGTATCCGGGGAAGCTACGAGCAGTACTTC. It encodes CAGSIRGSYEQYF. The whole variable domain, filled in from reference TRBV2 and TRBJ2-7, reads EPEVTQTPSHQVTQMGQEVILRCVPISNHLYFYWYRQILGQKVEFLVSFYNNEISEKSEIFDDQFSVERPDGSNFTLKIRSTKLEDSAMYFCAGSIRGSYEQYFGPGTRLTVT.

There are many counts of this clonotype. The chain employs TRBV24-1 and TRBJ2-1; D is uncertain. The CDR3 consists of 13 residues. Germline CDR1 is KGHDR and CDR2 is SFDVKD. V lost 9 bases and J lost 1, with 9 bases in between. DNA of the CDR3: TGTGCCACCGGTTCTTTGTCCTACAATGAGCAGTTCTTC. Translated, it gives CATGSLSYNEQFF.

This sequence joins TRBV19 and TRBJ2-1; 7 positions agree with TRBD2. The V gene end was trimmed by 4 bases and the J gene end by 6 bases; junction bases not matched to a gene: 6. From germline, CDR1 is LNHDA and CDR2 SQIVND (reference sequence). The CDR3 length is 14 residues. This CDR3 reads CASSTSGLINEQFF. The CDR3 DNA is TGTGCCAGTAGTACTAGCGGATTAATCAATGAGCAGTTCTTC. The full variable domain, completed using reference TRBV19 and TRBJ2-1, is DGGITQSPKYLFRKEGQNVTLSCEQNLNHDAMYWYRQDPGQGLRLIYYSQIVNDFQKGDIAEGYSVSREKKESFPLTVTSAQKNPTAFYLCASSTSGLINEQFFGPGTRLTVL.

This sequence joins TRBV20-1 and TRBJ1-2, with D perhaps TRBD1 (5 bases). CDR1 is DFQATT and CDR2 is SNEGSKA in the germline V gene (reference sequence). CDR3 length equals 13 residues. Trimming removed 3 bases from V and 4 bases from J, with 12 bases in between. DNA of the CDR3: TGCAGTGCTAGTCCCGGGACGGCCTATGGCTACACCTTC. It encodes CSASPGTAYGYTF.

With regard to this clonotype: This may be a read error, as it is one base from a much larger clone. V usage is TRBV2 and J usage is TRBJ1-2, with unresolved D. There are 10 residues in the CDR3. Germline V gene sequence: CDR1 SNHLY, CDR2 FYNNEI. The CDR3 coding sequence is TGTGCCAGCAGTGGATATGGCTGCACCTTC. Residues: CASSGYGCTF.

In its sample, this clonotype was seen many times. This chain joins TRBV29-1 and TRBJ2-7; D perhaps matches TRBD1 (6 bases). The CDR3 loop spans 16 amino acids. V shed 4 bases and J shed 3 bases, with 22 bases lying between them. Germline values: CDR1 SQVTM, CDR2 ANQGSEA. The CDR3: CSVAKPGHQTIYEQYF. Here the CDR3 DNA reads TGCAGCGTTGCCAAGCCGGGACACCAAACGATCTACGAGCAGTACTTC.

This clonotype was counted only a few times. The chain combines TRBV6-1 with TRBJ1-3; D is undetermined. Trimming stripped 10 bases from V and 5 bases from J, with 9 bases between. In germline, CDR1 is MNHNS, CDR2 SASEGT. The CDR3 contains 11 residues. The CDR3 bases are TGTGCCACTCTCCAGAGAAACACCATATATTTT. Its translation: CATLQRNTIYF.

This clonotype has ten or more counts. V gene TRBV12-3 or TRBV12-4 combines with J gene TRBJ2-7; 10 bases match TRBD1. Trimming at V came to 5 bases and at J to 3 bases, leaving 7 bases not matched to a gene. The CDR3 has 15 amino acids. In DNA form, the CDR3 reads TGTGCCAGCAGTAACTCCGGGACAGGGGTCTACGAGCAGTACTTC. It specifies CASSNSGTGVYEQYF.

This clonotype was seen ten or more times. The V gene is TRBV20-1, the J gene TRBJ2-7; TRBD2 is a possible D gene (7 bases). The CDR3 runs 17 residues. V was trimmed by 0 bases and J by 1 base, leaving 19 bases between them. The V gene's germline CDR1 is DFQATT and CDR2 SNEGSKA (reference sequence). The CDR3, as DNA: TGCAGTGCTAGAGATCCCTTGGGGGCGGGAGTATCCTACGAGCAGTACTTC. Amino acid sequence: CSARDPLGAGVSYEQYF.

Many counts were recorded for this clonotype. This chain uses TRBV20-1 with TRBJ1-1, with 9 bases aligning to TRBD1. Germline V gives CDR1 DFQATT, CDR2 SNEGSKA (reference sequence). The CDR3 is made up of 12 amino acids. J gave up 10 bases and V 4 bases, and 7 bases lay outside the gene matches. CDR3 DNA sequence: TGCAGTGCTAAGTTCAGACAGGGGGTAGCTTTCTTT. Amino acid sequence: CSAKFRQGVAFF.

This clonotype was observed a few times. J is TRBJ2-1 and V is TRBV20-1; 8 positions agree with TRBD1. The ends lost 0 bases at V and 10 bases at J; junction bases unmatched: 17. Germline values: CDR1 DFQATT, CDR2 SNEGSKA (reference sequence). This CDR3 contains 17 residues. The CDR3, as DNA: TGCAGTGCTAGAGAGAGCTTCAGGGGGCGGGTCGGATTCGAGCAGTTCTTC. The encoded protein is CSARESFRGRVGFEQFF.

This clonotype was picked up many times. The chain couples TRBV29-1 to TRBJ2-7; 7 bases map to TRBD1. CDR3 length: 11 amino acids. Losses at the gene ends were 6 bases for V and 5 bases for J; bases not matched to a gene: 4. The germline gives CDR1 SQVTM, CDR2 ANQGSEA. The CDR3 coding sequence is TGCAGCGTCAGACAGGGCCACGAGCAGTACTTC. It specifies CSVRQGHEQYF.

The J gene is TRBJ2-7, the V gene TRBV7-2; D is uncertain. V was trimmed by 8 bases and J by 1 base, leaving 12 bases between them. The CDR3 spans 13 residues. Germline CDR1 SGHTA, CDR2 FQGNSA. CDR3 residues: CASGLHRSYEQYF. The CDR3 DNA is TGTGCCAGCGGCCTACACAGATCCTACGAGCAGTACTTC.

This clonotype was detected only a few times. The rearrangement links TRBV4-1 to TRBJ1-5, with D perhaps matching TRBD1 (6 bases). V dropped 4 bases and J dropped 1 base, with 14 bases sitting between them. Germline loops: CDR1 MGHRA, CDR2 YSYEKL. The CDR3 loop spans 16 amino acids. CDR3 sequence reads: CASSREGGRSNQPQHF. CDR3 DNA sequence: TGCGCCAGCAGCCGAGAAGGGGGTAGGAGCAATCAGCCCCAGCATTTT.

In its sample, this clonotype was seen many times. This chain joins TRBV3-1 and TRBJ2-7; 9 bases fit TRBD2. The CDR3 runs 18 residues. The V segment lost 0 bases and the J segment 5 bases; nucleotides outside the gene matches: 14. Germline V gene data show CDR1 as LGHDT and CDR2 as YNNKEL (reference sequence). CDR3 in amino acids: CASSQEDRTSVGLDEQYF. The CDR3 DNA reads TGTGCCAGCAGCCAAGAAGACAGGACTAGCGTCGGTCTAGACGAGCAGTACTTC.